This entry concerns a single T cell receptor (beta chain). The data belong to a study of blood T cell repertoires in COVID-19. Study-level information: Whether acute or convalescent, the COVID-19 samples came from the United States, Italy and Spain. T cells, B-cell-depleted T cells, or PBMCs provided the cDNA or gDNA that served as material.

The CDR3 has 13 residues. V shed 2 bases, J shed 4 bases, and the junction held 1 base outside the gene matches. CDR1 is MNHEY and CDR2 is SVGAGI in the germline V gene. Study members were between about 18 and 100 years old and lived in 24 US regions. Participants reported their clinical history, and cohort assignment relied on those reports. The assay was immunoSEQ multiplex PCR, and TCRdb's table has in-frame clones only and misses some. This sample has 350,000 to 450,000 clones, with around nine tenths found just once. Sequencing was done on a sample of PBMCs or T cells enriched from blood (not recorded which). This receptor was identified in a woman in her 30s who had recovered from COVID-19. The chain joins TRBV6-5 to TRBJ1-1; TRBD1 matches at 7 bases. The CDR3 protein is CASSYGTATEAFF. The CDR3 bases are TGTGCCAGCAGTTACGGGACAGCCACTGAAGCTTTCTTT.